This T cell receptor beta chain is from a study of early T cells in non-severe SARS-CoV-2 infection. Study-wide background: Unsorted whole blood bulk RNA was sequenced, with unpaired chains.

Worth noting for this clonotype: What it binds is not known.

Broader study findings: Anti-spike CD8 specificities were favored by VDJdb matching, whose results missed private and CD4 specificities.

Tagging with unique molecular identifiers was applied to individual cDNA molecules. MiXCR, run by TCRdb on the 5' RACE reads, gives a single entry per CDR3 protein. The sample yields about 100,000 distinct CDR3 sequences, 11% seen once. The CDR3 is made up of 16 amino acids. J lost 6 bases, V lost 4 bases, and 8 bases had no gene match. In germline, CDR1 is KGHDR, CDR2 SFDVKD. The sequence was collected from an adult who was a healthcare worker with PCR-confirmed SARS-CoV-2 infection or an uninfected control (not recorded which). The material sequenced was whole blood. The rearrangement uses TRBV24-1 and TRBJ2-1; TRBD1 agrees at 10 bases. In DNA, the CDR3 is TGTGCCACCAGTGACGCCGGGACAGGGGTCATCAATGAGCAGTTCTTC. Protein product: CATSDAGTGVINEQFF.